Shown below are 16 T cell receptor beta chains from a single sample sequenced in a study of T cell changes during pregnancy in multiple sclerosis. TCRdb's copy holds only in-frame clones and misses some; the assay was immunoSEQ multiplex PCR. The table includes roughly 100,000 clones, about 89% detected once. This specimen was peripheral blood, taken before pregnancy. The receptors come from a female donor with multiple sclerosis, enrolled in a pregnancy study.

The rearrangement uses TRBV5-4 and TRBJ1-4; a possible D gene is TRBD1 (6 bases). Trimming left V 5 bases short and J 1 base short, with 12 bases between. This CDR3 has 15 amino acids. Germline CDR1 reads SGHNT; CDR2 reads YYREEE (reference sequence). CDR3 region: CASSHKQGTNEKLFF. The CDR3 DNA reads TGTGCCAGCAGTCACAAACAGGGAACTAATGAAAAACTGTTTTTT.

As concerns this clone: The junction does not match germline at one end; this may be a read error. This chain links TRBV19 with TRBJ2-5, with TRBD2 matching over 9 bases. The CDR3 is made up of 15 amino acids. CDR1 is LNHDA and CDR2 is SQIVND in the germline V gene (reference sequence). Written as DNA, the CDR3 is TGTGCCAGTAGTAGGGGTAGCGGGAGCCAAGAGGCCCAGTACTTC. It is translated as CASSRGSGSQEAQYF.

This clone has only a few counts. The chain joins TRBV10-3 to TRBJ1-6; D call uncertain. The CDR3 sequence is 13 residues long. The V and J ends lost 2 bases and 13 bases respectively, with 12 bases between them. The V gene's germline CDR1 is ENHRY and CDR2 SYGVKD. The CDR3 region is CAISETVGHPLHF. CDR3 DNA sequence: TGTGCCATCAGTGAGACAGTCGGTCACCCCCTCCACTTT.

The V call is TRBV5-3, the J call TRBJ2-1, with 8 bases identical to TRBD2. TRBV5-3 is treated as an ORF (open reading frame) with a function not yet certain. CDR3 size: 13 residues. Trimming removed 1 base from V and 8 bases from J; junction bases left unmatched: 2. The CDR3 loop is CARSLTGGHEQFF. CDR3 sequence (DNA): TGTGCCAGAAGCTTGACGGGAGGGCATGAGCAGTTCTTC.

CDR3 sequence (DNA): TGTGCCAGTGGGAGGAAAGCTTTCTTT. Residues: CASGRKAFF. V usage is TRBV19 and J usage is TRBJ1-1; D gene uncertain. The ends were cut back, 8 bases at V and 9 bases at J, with 7 bases in the middle. There are 9 residues in the CDR3. Germline V gene lookup returns CDR1 LNHDA and CDR2 SQIVND (reference sequence).

This chain links TRBV4-1 with TRBJ2-3; no reliable D call. There are 15 residues in the CDR3. The germline gives CDR1 MGHRA, CDR2 YSYEKL. V lost 1 base to trimming and J lost 0 bases, with 8 bases between them. The CDR3 region is CASSQVLISTDTQYF. The CDR3 DNA follows: TGCGCCAGCAGCCAAGTACTGATTAGCACAGATACGCAGTATTTT.

The gene calls are TRBV2 and TRBJ2-7; tentatively, D is TRBD2 (5 bases). CDR3 length: 14 amino acids. Trimming took off 2 bases at V and 3 bases at J, with 11 bases between the two ends. CDR1 SNHLY and CDR2 FYNNEI come from the germline V gene. The DNA of the CDR3 is TGTGCCAGCAGTGAAAGAGGGAAGAACTACGAGCAGTACTTC. It is translated as CASSERGKNYEQYF.

V and J are TRBV6-5 and TRBJ2-1, with TRBD2 matching over 9 bases. This CDR3 contains 15 residues. Germline lookup yields CDR1 MNHEY and CDR2 SVGAGI. Trimming cost V 5 bases and J 4 bases; bases outside gene matches: 6. CDR3 DNA sequence: TGTGCCAGCAGTGTTAGCGGGAGTTTTTACAATGAGCAGTTCTTC. It codes for CASSVSGSFYNEQFF.

This clone has just one count. This chain uses TRBV5-1 with TRBJ1-1, with no clear D. Looked up from germline, CDR1 is SGHRS and CDR2 is YFSETQ. The V end was cut by 0 bases, the J end by 10 bases, with 13 bases between. The CDR3 extends over 13 amino acids. In DNA, the CDR3 is TGCGCCAGCAGCTTGGCTCGACTGTTAATAGCTTTCTTT. It yields the protein CASSLARLLIAFF.

This clone was recorded only once. This chain joins TRBV30 and TRBJ2-1, with D possibly matching TRBD2 (6 bases). The CDR3 consists of 13 residues. Germline V gene sequence: CDR1 GTSNPN, CDR2 SVGIG (reference sequence). Trimming left V 2 bases short and J 5 bases short, with 10 bases between. In nucleotides, the CDR3 is TGTGCCTGGAGTCTCCGGGAGCACAATGAGCAGTTCTTC. This sequence encodes CAWSLREHNEQFF.

This chain uses TRBV19 with TRBJ2-7; 10 bases are a match to TRBD2. Germline loops: CDR1 LNHDA, CDR2 SQIVND (reference sequence). CDR3 size: 17 residues. The V segment lost 4 bases and the J segment 4 bases; nucleotides outside the gene matches: 13. The chain's CDR3 is CASSTTASGSLAYEQYF. CDR3 coding DNA: TGTGCCAGTAGTACCACGGCTAGCGGGAGCCTAGCATACGAGCAGTACTTC.

This chain uses TRBV11-2 with TRBJ1-4, with D tentatively TRBD1 (6 bases). Germline lookup yields CDR1 SGHAT and CDR2 FQNNGV. This CDR3 contains 14 residues. V was cut by 6 bases and J by 7 bases, with 15 bases left in between. This chain's CDR3 is CASRPRGEPEKLFF. CDR3 DNA: TGTGCCAGCAGACCCAGGGGTGAGCCTGAAAAACTGTTTTTT.

The chain joins TRBV25-1 to TRBJ2-7, with 7 bases matching TRBD1. V lost 5 bases and J lost 5; bases outside the gene matches: 9. CDR3 length: 14 amino acids. In germline, CDR1 is MGHDK, CDR2 SYGVNS. The CDR3 DNA sequence: TGTGCCAGCAGTAGAAGACAGGGTGGCGACGAGCAGTACTTC. This codes for CASSRRQGGDEQYF.

This rearrangement joins TRBV25-1 to TRBJ1-3, with D uncertain. The germline V and J ends were trimmed by 7 bases and 0 bases, with 4 bases remaining between them. This CDR3 region has 12 residues. Germline CDR1 reads MGHDK; CDR2 reads SYGVNS. This CDR3 reads CASTSSGNTIYF. CDR3 in DNA: TGTGCCAGCACGAGCTCTGGAAACACCATATATTTT.

The chain combines TRBV5-1 with TRBJ1-3, with 8 bases identical to TRBD1. From germline, CDR1 is SGHRS and CDR2 YFSETQ. Germline trimming cut 4 bases from V and 0 bases from J; bases unmatched to any gene: 6. The CDR3 sequence is 16 residues long. CDR3 sequence: CASSPGTGPSGNTIYF. CDR3 DNA sequence: TGCGCCAGCAGCCCGGGGACAGGACCCTCTGGAAACACCATATATTTT.

The genes are TRBV30 and TRBJ2-3; TRBD2 aligns across 8 bases. The V segment lost 2 bases and the J segment 2 bases; nucleotides outside the gene matches: 3. Germline CDR1 GTSNPN, CDR2 SVGIG (reference sequence). This CDR3 region has 14 residues. The CDR3 DNA is TGTGCCTGGAGTTTCGGGGGGGCCACAGATACGCAGTATTTT. Amino acids: CAWSFGGATDTQYF.